Each of the 2 T cell receptor beta chains below was sequenced from the same sample in a study of cytomegalovirus exposure and HLA in healthy donors. Amplification used 60 Vbeta primers and 13 Jbeta primers. Method: immunoSEQ multiplex PCR; TCRdb's copy keeps in-frame clones and lacks some. The sample consists of over 250,000 clones, approximately 70% of them appearing once. Sequencing was carried out using PBMCs. These TCRs come from a female donor in good health and CMV-seronegative.

CDR3 in DNA: TGCGCCAGCAGGGCGGGACTAGCGGGGGTTAGCTCCTACAATGAGCAGTTCTTC. This encodes CASRAGLAGVSSYNEQFF. The rearrangement uses TRBV5-1 and TRBJ2-1; 14 bases fit TRBD2. The CDR3 contains 18 residues. The V segment lost 5 bases and the J segment 0 bases; nucleotides outside the gene matches: 7. Germline CDR1 is SGHRS and CDR2 is YFSETQ.

The V and J genes are TRBV5-1 and TRBJ2-7; 11 bases line up with TRBD1. V shed 2 bases, J shed 6 bases, and the junction held 7 bases outside the gene matches. The CDR3 runs 15 residues. Germline assignment: CDR1 SGHRS and CDR2 YFSETQ. Here the CDR3 reads CASSFNRDRGAEQYF. The CDR3 DNA is TGCGCCAGCAGCTTCAACCGGGACAGGGGGGCCGAGCAGTACTTC. Full variable domain (remainder filled in from reference TRBV5-1 and TRBJ2-7): KAGVTQTPRYLIKTRGQQVTLSCSPISGHRSVSWYQQTPGQGLQFLFEYFSETQRNKGNFPGRFSGRQFSNSRSEMNVSTLELGDSALYLCASSFNRDRGAEQYFGPGTRLTVT.